The TCR beta chain under discussion was sequenced for a study of shared clonotypes between healthy human individuals. General study points: The four-donor shared clonotypes exceeded non-shared clonotypes in generation probability, with non-shared ones scoring lower. Sorted-subset sequencing was shown by rarefaction to be incomplete despite large depth.

Deep-level running was used for the assay. Clones were sequenced by immunoSEQ multiplex PCR, and TCRdb holds only the in-frame ones, with some missing. The data contain roughly 300,000 clones, 87% of them singletons. As regards this clone: Its target is not known.

The CDR3 length is 15 residues. The germline V gene encodes CDR1 SGHTA and CDR2 FQGNSA. With V trimmed by 6 bases and J by 2 bases, 4 bases remained unmatched. The chain recombines TRBV7-2 with TRBJ2-1, with 10 bases identical to TRBD2. This clonotype was sampled from a young man in good health. Source material: memory CD8+ T cells sorted from blood. The subset here: CD45RO+ cells pooled with CCR7-negative TemRA cells. This chain's CDR3 is CASSSTSGPYNEQFF. CDR3 in DNA: TGTGCCAGCAGTTCGACTAGCGGGCCCTACAATGAGCAGTTCTTC.